A selection of T cell receptor beta chains follows, all from one sample in a study of T cell responses to AZD1222 COVID-19 vaccine. Assay used: immunoSEQ multiplex PCR; TCRdb lists only in-frame clones, some missing. The table records roughly 140,000 clones, about 92% of them present only once. The sequences come from peripheral blood, collected after recovery from COVID-19. Receptors originate from an adult who had recovered from COVID-19. CDR3s include the opening cysteine and the closing phenylalanine or tryptophan. The D gene is left open where the match is weak. Not all rows give a size; the values are once, few, many and, for expanded clones, a class.

CDR3	DNA	J	V	D	size
CASSLSEASGRGSTDTQYF	TGTGCCAGCAGTTTAAGTGAGGCTAGCGGGAGGGGGAGCACAGATACGCAGTATTTT	TRBJ2-3	TRBV28	TRBD2	-
CSVQDRYYGYTF	TGCAGCGTACAAGACAGGTACTATGGCTACACCTTC	TRBJ1-2	TRBV29-1	-	-
CASSSPLVGLNTGELFF	TGTGCCAGCAGCTCCCCCCTAGTGGGACTAAACACCGGGGAGCTGTTTTTT	TRBJ2-2	TRBV7-3	TRBD2	-
CASSYRASSGNTIYF	TGTGCCAGCAGTTACAGGGCCAGCTCTGGAAACACCATATATTTT	TRBJ1-3	TRBV6-5	-	-
CASSDNPVSGNTIYF	TGTGCCAGCAGCGACAACCCTGTCTCTGGAAACACCATATATTTT	TRBJ1-3	TRBV3-1/TRBV3-2	-	-
CASSVVTGGHYGYTF	TGTGCCAGCAGCGTAGTGACAGGGGGCCACTATGGCTACACCTTC	TRBJ1-2	TRBV9	TRBD1	-
CASSSRLAGGSDTQYF	TGTGCCAGCAGCTCCCGACTAGCGGGAGGCTCAGATACGCAGTATTTT	TRBJ2-3	TRBV7-6	TRBD2	once
CASRPTGQGFLLDCSPLHF	TGTGCCAGCAGACCTACGGGACAGGGTTTTTTGTTAGATTGTTCACCCCTCCACTTT	TRBJ1-6	TRBV11-2	TRBD1	-
CSVVPAGGRYEQYF	TGCAGCGTTGTTCCGGCAGGGGGTAGGTACGAGCAGTACTTC	TRBJ2-7	TRBV29-1	TRBD1	-
CASSIYDRTSYEQYF	TGTGCCAGTAGTATCTATGACAGAACCTCCTACGAGCAGTACTTC	TRBJ2-7	TRBV19	-	once
CAWSTGQQGISNQPQHF	TGTGCCTGGAGCACGGGACAGCAAGGTATTAGCAATCAGCCCCAGCATTTT	TRBJ1-5	TRBV30	TRBD1	-
CASSLFGLAGRRTEHEQFF	TGTGCCAGCAGTTTATTCGGCCTAGCGGGACGGAGGACGGAACATGAGCAGTTCTTC	TRBJ2-1	TRBV27	TRBD2	once
CASSLGDRGNQPQHF	TGTGCCAGCAGTTTGGGGGACAGGGGCAATCAGCCCCAGCATTTT	TRBJ1-5	TRBV27	TRBD1	-
CASSLNYEQYF	TGTGCCAGCAGCCTAAACTACGAGCAGTACTTC	TRBJ2-7	TRBV2	-	-
CASSIGLRQGPNEQFF	TGCGCCAGCAGCATAGGACTTCGACAGGGTCCCAATGAGCAGTTCTTC	TRBJ2-1	TRBV5-1	TRBD1	-
CASSRQGYEQYF	TGTGCCAGCAGTCGACAGGGCTACGAGCAGTACTTC	TRBJ2-7	TRBV12-3/TRBV12-4	TRBD1	-
CSVEARGGRRETQYF	TGCAGCGTTGAGGCGCGAGGGGGGCGGCGAGAGACCCAGTACTTC	TRBJ2-5	TRBV29-1	-	-
CASSLGASGRSDTQYF	TGTGCCAGCAGCTTAGGGGCTAGCGGGAGGTCAGATACGCAGTATTTT	TRBJ2-3	TRBV11-2	TRBD2	once
CASRGEFDYNEQFF	TGTGCCAGTAGGGGAGAGTTCGACTACAATGAGCAGTTCTTC	TRBJ2-1	TRBV19	-	few
CASRVFGREAEQFF	TGTGCCAGCAGGGTGTTCGGGCGGGAGGCTGAGCAGTTCTTC	TRBJ2-1	TRBV2	TRBD2	-
CSARLGEQFF	TGCAGTGCTAGATTGGGTGAGCAGTTCTTC	TRBJ2-1	TRBV20-1	-	-
CASLSEGSYEQYF	TGTGCCAGCCTCAGCGAAGGGTCCTACGAGCAGTACTTC	TRBJ2-7	TRBV28	-	-
CASSQDSDSGNQPQHF	TGCGCCAGCAGCCAAGATTCGGACAGTGGAAATCAGCCCCAGCATTTT	TRBJ1-5	TRBV4-1	-	-
CASSPPLAVNTGELFF	TGTGCCAGCTCACCCCCACTAGCGGTTAACACCGGGGAGCTGTTTTTT	TRBJ2-2	TRBV18	TRBD2	-